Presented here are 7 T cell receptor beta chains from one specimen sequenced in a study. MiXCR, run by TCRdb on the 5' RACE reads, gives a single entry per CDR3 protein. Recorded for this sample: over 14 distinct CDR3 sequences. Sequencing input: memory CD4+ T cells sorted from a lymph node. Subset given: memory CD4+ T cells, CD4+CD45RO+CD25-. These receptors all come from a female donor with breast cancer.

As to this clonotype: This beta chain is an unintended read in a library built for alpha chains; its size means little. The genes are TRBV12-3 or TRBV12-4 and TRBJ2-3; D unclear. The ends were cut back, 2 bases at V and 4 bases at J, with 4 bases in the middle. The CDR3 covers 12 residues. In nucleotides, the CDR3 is TGTGCCAGCAGTTTATTGGCAGATACGCAGTATTTT. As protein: CASSLLADTQYF.

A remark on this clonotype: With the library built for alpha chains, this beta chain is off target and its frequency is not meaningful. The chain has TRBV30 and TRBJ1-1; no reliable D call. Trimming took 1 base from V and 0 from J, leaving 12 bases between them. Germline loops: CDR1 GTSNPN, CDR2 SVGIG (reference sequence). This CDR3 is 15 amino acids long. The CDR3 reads CAWSATNTMNTEAFF. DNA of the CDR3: TGTGCCTGGAGTGCCACAAATACTATGAACACTGAAGCTTTCTTT.

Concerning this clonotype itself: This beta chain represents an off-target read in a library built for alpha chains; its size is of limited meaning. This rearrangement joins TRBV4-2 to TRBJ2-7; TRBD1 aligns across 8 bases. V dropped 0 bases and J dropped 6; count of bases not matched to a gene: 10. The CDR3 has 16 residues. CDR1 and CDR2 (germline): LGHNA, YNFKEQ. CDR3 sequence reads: CASSQDLGQGPPEQYF. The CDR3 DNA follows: TGTGCCAGCAGCCAAGATTTAGGACAGGGCCCTCCCGAGCAGTACTTC.

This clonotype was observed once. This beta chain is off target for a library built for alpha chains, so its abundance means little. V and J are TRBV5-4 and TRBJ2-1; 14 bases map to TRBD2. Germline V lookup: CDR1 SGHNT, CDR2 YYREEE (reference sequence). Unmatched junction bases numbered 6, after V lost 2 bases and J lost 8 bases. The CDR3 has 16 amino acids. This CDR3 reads CASSFPGLAGVDEQFF. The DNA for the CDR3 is TGTGCCAGCAGCTTCCCGGGACTAGCGGGAGTCGATGAGCAGTTCTTC. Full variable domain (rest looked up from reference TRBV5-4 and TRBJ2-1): ETGVTQSPTHLIKTRGQQVTLRCSSQSGHNTVSWYQQALGQGPQFIFQYYREEENGRGNFPPRFSGLQFPNYSSELNVNALELDDSALYLCASSFPGLAGVDEQFFGPGTRLTVL.

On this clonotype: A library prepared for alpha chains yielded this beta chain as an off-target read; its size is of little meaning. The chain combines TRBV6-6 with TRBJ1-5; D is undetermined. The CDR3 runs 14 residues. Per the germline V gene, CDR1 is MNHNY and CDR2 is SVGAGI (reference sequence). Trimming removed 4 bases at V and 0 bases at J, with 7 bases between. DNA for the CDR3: TGTGCCAGCAGTTCCTCGGATAGCAATCAGCCCCAGCATTTT. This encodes CASSSSDSNQPQHF.

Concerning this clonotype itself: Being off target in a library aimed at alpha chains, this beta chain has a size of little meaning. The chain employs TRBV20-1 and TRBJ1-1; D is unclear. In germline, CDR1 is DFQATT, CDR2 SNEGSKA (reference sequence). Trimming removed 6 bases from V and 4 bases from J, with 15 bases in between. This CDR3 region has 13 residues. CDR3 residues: CSASPPGPTEAFF. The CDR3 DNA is TGCAGTGCCAGCCCCCCGGGCCCCACTGAAGCTTTCTTT.

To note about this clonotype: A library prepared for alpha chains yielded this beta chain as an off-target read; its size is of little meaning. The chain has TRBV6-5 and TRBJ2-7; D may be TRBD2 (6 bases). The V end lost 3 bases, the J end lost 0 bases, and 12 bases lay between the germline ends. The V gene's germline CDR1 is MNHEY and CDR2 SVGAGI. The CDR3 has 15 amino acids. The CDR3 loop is CASSYLEGTSYEQYF. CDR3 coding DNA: TGTGCCAGCAGTTATTTGGAGGGAACCTCCTACGAGCAGTACTTC.